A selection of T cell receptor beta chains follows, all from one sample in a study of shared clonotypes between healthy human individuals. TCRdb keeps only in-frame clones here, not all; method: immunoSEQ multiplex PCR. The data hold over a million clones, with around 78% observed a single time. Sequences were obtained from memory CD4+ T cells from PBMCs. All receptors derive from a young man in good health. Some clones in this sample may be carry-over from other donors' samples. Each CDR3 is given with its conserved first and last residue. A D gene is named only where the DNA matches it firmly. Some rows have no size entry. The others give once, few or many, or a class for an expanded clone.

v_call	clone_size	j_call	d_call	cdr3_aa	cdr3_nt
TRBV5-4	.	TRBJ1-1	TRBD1	CASSLGGTGGVSEAFF	TGTGCCAGCAGCTTGGGGGGCACAGGGGGCGTTTCTGAAGCTTTCTTT
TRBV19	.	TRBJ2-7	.	CASSRLVRDYEQYF	TGTGCCAGTAGTCGACTAGTTCGGGACTACGAGCAGTACTTC
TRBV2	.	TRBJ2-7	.	CASAPALAEQYF	TGTGCCAGCGCCCCCGCACTGGCCGAGCAGTACTTC
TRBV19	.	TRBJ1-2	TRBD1	CASSDRESYGYTF	TGTGCCAGTAGTGACAGGGAGTCCTATGGCTACACCTTC
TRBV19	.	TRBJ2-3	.	CASSIARGADTQYF	TGTGCCAGTAGTATAGCCAGGGGGGCAGATACGCAGTATTTT
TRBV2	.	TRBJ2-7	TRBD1	CASSGQGPYEQYF	TGTGCCAGCAGCGGACAGGGCCCCTACGAGCAGTACTTC
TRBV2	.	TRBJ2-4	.	CASSELSGLSIQYF	TGTGCCAGCAGTGAACTGTCGGGTCTTAGCATTCAGTACTTC
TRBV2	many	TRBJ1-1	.	CAGEHLLRDAFF	TGTGCCGGCGAACATCTTCTCCGGGACGCTTTCTTT
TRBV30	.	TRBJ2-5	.	CAWSVIIGRQETQYF	TGTGCCTGGAGTGTAATTATAGGTAGACAAGAGACCCAGTACTTC
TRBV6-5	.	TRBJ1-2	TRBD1	CASKSGTGTYGYTF	TGTGCCAGCAAGTCCGGGACAGGGACATACGGCTACACCTTC
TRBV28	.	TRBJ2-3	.	CASSLSPPTDTQYF	TGTGCCAGCAGTTTATCTCCACCCACAGATACGCAGTATTTT